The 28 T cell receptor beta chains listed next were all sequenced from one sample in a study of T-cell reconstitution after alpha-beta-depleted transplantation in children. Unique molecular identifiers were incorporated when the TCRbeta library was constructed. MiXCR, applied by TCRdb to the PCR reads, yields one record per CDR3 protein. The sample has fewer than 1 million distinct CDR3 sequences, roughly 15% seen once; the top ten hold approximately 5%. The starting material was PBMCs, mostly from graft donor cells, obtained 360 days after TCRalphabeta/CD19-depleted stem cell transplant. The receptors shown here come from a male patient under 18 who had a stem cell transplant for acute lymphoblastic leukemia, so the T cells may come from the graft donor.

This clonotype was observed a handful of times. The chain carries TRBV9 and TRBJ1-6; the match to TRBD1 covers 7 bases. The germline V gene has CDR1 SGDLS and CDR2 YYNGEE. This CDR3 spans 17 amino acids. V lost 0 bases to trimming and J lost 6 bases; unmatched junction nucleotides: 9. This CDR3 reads CASSVEGGRGRNSPLHF. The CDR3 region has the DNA TGTGCCAGCAGCGTAGAAGGAGGGAGGGGGCGTAATTCACCCCTCCACTTT.

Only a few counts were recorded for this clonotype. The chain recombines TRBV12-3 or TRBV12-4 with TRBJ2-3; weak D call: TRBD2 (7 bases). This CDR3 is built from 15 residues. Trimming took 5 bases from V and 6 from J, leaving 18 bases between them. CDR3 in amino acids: CASSLPGGLGDTQYF. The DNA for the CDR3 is TGTGCCAGCAGTCTCCCCGGGGGGCTAGGGGATACGCAGTATTTT.

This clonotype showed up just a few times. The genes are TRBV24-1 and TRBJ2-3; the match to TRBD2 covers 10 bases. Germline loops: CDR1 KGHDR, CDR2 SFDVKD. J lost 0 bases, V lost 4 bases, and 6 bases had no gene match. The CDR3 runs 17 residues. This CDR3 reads CATSDHGTSVSTDTQYF. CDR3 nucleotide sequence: TGTGCCACCAGTGACCACGGGACTAGCGTAAGCACAGATACGCAGTATTTT.

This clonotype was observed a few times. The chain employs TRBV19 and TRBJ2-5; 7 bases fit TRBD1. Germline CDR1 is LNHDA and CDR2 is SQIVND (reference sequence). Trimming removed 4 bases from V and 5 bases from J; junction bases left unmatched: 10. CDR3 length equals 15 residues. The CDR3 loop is CASSSLLGGRETQYF. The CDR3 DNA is TGTGCCAGTAGTAGCCTCCTAGGGGGCCGGGAGACCCAGTACTTC.

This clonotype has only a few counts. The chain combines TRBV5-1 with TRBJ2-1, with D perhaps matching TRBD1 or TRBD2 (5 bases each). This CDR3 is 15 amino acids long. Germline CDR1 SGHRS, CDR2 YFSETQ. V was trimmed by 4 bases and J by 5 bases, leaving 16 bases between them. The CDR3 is CASSHHGVGDNEQFF. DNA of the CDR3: TGCGCCAGCAGCCATCACGGGGTAGGGGACAATGAGCAGTTCTTC.

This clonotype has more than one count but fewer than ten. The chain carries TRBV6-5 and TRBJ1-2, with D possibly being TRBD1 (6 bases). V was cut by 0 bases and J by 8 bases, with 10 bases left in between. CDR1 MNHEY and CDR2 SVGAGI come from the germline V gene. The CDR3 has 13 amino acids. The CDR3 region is CASSYSQGSGYTF. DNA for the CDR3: TGTGCCAGCAGTTACTCACAGGGAAGCGGCTACACCTTC.

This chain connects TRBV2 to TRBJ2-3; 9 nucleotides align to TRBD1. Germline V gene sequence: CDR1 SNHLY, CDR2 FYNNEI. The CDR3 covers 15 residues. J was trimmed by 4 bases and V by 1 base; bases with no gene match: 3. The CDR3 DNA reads TGTGCCAGCAGTGAAGACAGGGGGCGCCCAGATACGCAGTATTTT. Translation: CASSEDRGRPDTQYF.

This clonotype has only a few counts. The CDR3 DNA reads as TGTGCCAGCAGCCAACAGGGATCGAACATTCAGTACTTC. Residues: CASSQQGSNIQYF. The chain joins TRBV3-1 to TRBJ2-4, with D maybe TRBD1 (5 bases). The CDR3 runs to 13 residues. Trimming shortened V by 2 bases and J by 7 bases, and 9 bases separated the two germline ends. Looked up from germline, CDR1 is LGHDT and CDR2 is YNNKEL (reference sequence).

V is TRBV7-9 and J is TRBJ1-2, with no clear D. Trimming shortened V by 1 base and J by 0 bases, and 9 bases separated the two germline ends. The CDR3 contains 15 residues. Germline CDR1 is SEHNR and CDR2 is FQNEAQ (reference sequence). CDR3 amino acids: CASSLGGEANYGYTF. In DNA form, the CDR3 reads TGTGCCAGCAGCTTAGGGGGAGAGGCTAACTATGGCTACACCTTC.

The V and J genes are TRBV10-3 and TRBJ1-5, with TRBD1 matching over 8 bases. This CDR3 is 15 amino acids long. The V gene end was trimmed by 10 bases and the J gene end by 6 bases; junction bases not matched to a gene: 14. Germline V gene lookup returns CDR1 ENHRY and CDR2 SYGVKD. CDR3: CATSNLGQGGQPQHF. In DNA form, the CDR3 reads TGTGCCACTTCAAACCTCGGACAGGGCGGTCAGCCCCAGCATTTT.

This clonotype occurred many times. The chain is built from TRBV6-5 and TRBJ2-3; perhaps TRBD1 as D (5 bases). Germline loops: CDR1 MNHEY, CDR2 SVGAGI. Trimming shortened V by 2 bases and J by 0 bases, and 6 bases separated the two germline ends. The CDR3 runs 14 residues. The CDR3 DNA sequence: TGTGCCAGCAGTTACGGGGCTAGCACAGATACGCAGTATTTT. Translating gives CASSYGASTDTQYF.

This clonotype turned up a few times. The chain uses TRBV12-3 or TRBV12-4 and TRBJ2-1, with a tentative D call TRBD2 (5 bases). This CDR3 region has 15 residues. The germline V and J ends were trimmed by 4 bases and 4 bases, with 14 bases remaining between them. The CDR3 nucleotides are TGTGCCAGCAGTTCGGCGGGCTCCTGGTACAATGAGCAGTTCTTC. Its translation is CASSSAGSWYNEQFF.

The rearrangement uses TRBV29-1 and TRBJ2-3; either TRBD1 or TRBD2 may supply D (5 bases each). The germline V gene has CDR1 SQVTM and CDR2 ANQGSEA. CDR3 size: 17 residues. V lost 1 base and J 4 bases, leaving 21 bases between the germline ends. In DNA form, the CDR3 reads TGCAGCGTTGAAGTGCGGTTTGAGGGGCCGGGCGCAGATACGCAGTATTTT. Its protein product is CSVEVRFEGPGADTQYF.

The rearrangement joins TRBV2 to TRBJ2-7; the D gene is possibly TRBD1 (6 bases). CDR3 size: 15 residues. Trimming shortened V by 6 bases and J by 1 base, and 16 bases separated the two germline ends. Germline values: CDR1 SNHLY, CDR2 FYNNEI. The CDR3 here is CASRDRRDTSYEQYF. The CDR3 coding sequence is TGTGCCAGCAGAGACCGTCGGGACACTTCCTACGAGCAGTACTTC.

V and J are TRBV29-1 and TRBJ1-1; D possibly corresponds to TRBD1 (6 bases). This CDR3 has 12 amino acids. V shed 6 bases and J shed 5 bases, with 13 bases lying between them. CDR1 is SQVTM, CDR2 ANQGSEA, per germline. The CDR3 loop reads CSVVGRGTEAFF. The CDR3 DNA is TGCAGCGTCGTAGGTAGGGGGACTGAAGCTTTCTTT.

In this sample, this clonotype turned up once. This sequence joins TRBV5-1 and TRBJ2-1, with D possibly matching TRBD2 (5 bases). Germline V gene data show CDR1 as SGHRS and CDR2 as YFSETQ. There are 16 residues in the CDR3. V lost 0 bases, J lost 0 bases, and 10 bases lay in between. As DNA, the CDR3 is TGCGCCAGCAGCTTGGTAGCGCCTAGCTCCTACAATGAGCAGTTCTTC. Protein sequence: CASSLVAPSSYNEQFF.

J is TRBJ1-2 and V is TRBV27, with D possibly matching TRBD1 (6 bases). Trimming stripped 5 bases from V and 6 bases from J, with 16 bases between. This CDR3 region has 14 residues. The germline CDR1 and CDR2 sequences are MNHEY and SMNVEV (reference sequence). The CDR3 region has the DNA TGTGCCAGCAGTGCCACCCAGGGGTACGATGGCTACACCTTC. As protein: CASSATQGYDGYTF.

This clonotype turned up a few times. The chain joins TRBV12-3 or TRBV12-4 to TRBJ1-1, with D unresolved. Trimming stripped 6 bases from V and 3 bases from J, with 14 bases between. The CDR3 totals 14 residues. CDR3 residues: CASRLTVWDTEAFF. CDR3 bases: TGTGCCAGCAGGCTGACGGTTTGGGACACTGAAGCTTTCTTT.

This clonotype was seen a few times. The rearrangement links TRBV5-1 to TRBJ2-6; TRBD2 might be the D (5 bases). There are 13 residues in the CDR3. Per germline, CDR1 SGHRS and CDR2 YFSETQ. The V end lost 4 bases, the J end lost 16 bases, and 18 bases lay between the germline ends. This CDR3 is CASSTRTSRGLTF. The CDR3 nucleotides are TGCGCCAGCAGCACGAGGACCTCCCGGGGACTGACTTTC.

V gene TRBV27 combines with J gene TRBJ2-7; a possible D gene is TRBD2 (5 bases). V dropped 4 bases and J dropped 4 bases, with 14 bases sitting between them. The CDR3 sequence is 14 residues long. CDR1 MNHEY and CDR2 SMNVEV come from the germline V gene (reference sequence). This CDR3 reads CASSSSDSPYEQYF. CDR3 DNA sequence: TGTGCCAGCAGTTCCTCGGACTCCCCTTACGAGCAGTACTTC.

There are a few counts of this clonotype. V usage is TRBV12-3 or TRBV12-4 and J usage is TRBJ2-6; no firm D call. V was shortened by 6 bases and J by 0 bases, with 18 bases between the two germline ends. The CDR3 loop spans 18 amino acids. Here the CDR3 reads CASSSRHWLSSGANVLTF. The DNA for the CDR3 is TGTGCCAGCAGCTCCCGACATTGGCTAAGCTCTGGGGCCAACGTCCTGACTTTC.

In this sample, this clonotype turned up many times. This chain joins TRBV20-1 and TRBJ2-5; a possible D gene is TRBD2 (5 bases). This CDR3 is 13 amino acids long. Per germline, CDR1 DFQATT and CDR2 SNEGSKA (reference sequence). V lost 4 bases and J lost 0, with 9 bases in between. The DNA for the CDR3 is TGCAGTGCTACGGCGCGGGACCAAGAGACCCAGTACTTC. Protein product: CSATARDQETQYF.

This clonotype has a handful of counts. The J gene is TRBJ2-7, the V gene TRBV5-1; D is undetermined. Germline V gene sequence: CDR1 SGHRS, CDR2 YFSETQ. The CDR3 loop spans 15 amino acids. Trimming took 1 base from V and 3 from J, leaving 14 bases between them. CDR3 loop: CASSLIEYRDYEQYF. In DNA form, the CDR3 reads TGCGCCAGCAGCTTGATCGAGTACCGCGACTACGAGCAGTACTTC. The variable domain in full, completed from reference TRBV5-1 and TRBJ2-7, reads KAGVTQTPRYLIKTRGQQVTLSCSPISGHRSVSWYQQTPGQGLQFLFEYFSETQRNKGNFPGRFSGRQFSNSRSEMNVSTLELGDSALYLCASSLIEYRDYEQYFGPGTRLTVT.

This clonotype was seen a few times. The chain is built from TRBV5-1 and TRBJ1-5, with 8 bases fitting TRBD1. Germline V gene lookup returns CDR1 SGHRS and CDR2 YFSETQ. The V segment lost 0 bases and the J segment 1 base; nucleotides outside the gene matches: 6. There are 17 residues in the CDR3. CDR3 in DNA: TGCGCCAGCAGCTTGGATGGACAGGGTTTGAGCAATCAGCCCCAGCATTTT. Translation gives CASSLDGQGLSNQPQHF.

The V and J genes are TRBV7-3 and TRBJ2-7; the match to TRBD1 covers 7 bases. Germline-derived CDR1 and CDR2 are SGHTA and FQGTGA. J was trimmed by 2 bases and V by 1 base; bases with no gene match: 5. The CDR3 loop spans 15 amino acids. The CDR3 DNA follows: TGTGCCAGCAGCTTAATAGGGACAGATGCCTACGAGCAGTACTTC. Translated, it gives CASSLIGTDAYEQYF.

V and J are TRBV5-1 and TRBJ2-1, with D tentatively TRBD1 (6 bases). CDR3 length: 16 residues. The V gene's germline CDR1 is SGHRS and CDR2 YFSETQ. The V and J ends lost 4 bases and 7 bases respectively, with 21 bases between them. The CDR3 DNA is TGCGCCAGCAGCCATAAGTGGCAGGGGCGACGGAATGAGCAGTTCTTC. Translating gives CASSHKWQGRRNEQFF. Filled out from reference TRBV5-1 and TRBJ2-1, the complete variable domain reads KAGVTQTPRYLIKTRGQQVTLSCSPISGHRSVSWYQQTPGQGLQFLFEYFSETQRNKGNFPGRFSGRQFSNSRSEMNVSTLELGDSALYLCASSHKWQGRRNEQFFGPGTRLTVL.

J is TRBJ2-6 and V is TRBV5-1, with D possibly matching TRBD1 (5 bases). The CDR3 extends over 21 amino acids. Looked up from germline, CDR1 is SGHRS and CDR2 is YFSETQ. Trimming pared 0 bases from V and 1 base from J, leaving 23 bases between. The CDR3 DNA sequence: TGCGCCAGCAGCTTGGTCGCCAGGGAACGGACCCCTCGTTCTGGGGCCAACGTCCTGACTTTC. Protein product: CASSLVARERTPRSGANVLTF.

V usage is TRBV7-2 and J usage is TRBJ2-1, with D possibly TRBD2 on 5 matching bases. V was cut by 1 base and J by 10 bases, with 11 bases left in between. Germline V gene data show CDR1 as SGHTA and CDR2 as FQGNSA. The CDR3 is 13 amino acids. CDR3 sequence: CASSLGTFGEQFF. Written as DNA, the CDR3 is TGTGCCAGCAGCTTAGGGACTTTCGGGGAGCAGTTCTTC.